The 24 T cell receptor beta chains below all came from one sample that was sequenced in a study of blood T cell repertoires in COVID-19 (dated by TCRdb to 2020 to 2021). Libraries were prepared through the immunoSEQ multiplex PCR assay. TCRdb re-hosts the immuneACCESS table, in-frame sequences only. Its copies lack some clones; in the studies checked, an unresolved V gene accounts for under half of them, and the cause for the rest is not known. For this sample there are about 250,000 clones; 80% to 85% appear just once. About 4.4% of the sample is in the top ten clones. What was sequenced was peripheral blood. The receptors originated from a man in his fifties with active or convalescent COVID-19.

The rearrangement joins TRBV6-4 to TRBJ2-5, with 7 nucleotides matching TRBD2. Looked up from germline, CDR1 is MRHNA and CDR2 is SNTAGT. J was trimmed by 2 bases and V by 0 bases; bases with no gene match: 3. The CDR3 extends over 15 amino acids. CDR3 nucleotide sequence: TGTGCCAGCAGTGACTCACGGGGGGAACAAGAGACCCAGTACTTC. Amino acid sequence: CASSDSRGEQETQYF.

J is TRBJ2-7 and V is TRBV20-1; 8 positions match TRBD2. CDR1 is DFQATT and CDR2 is SNEGSKA in the germline V gene (reference sequence). This CDR3 region has 13 residues. V was clipped by 3 bases and J by 2 bases; unmatched bases: 3. CDR3 bases: TGCAGTGCTAGTTCGCGGGGGGCCTACGAGCAGTACTTC. This translates into CSASSRGAYEQYF.

The chain is built from TRBV9 and TRBJ2-1; TRBD2 matches 7 bases. The trim removed 3 bases at V and 12 bases at J, leaving 21 bases unmatched. The CDR3 consists of 17 residues. Germline values: CDR1 SGDLS, CDR2 YYNGEE. This chain's CDR3 is CASSDPTAASGSGVQFF. CDR3 nucleotide sequence: TGTGCCAGCAGCGACCCGACCGCGGCTAGCGGATCTGGGGTGCAGTTCTTC.

This clone was detected a few times. V usage is TRBV6-5 and J usage is TRBJ1-1; 7 bases line up with TRBD1. V lost 7 bases to trimming and J lost 3 bases; unmatched junction nucleotides: 8. The CDR3 contains 14 residues. Germline V gene sequence: CDR1 MNHEY, CDR2 SVGAGI. The CDR3 is CASTPSQGDTEAFF. The CDR3 bases are TGTGCCAGCACCCCTAGCCAGGGGGACACTGAAGCTTTCTTT.

The V gene is TRBV5-8, the J gene TRBJ2-5; TRBD2 matches 10 bases. The length of the CDR3 is 16 residues. V gave up 3 bases and J gave up 5 bases; unmatched junction bases: 10. Germline lookup yields CDR1 SGHTS and CDR2 YDEGEE. The CDR3 coding sequence is TGTGCCAGCAGCTCTTTAGCGGGGGGCGGCTTCGAGACCCAGTACTTC. Translating gives CASSSLAGGGFETQYF.

This chain links TRBV30 with TRBJ2-7; no definite D call. V lost 1 base to trimming and J lost 3 bases, with 4 bases between them. Germline assignment: CDR1 GTSNPN and CDR2 SVGIG (reference sequence). The CDR3 totals 11 residues. The CDR3: CAWSGLYEQYF. The CDR3 DNA follows: TGTGCCTGGAGTGGGCTCTACGAGCAGTACTTC.

The chain carries TRBV7-9 and TRBJ2-3, with 8 bases aligning to TRBD2. CDR1 and CDR2 from the germline V gene are SEHNR and FQNEAQ (reference sequence). This CDR3 contains 14 residues. Trimming at V came to 6 bases and at J to 4 bases, leaving 6 bases not matched to a gene. CDR3 loop: CASRTGGSADTQYF. The CDR3 region has the DNA TGTGCCAGCAGGACGGGGGGGTCGGCAGATACGCAGTATTTT. The whole variable domain, filled in from reference TRBV7-9 and TRBJ2-3, reads DTGVSQNPRHKITKRGQNVTFRCDPISEHNRLYWYRQTLGQGPEFLTYFQNEAQLEKSRLLSDRFSAERPKGSFSTLEIQRTEQGDSAMYLCASRTGGSADTQYFGPGTRLTVL.

V and J are TRBV6-5 and TRBJ1-1, with 7 positions matching TRBD1. CDR1 is MNHEY and CDR2 is SVGAGI in the germline V gene. The CDR3 spans 13 residues. J was trimmed by 4 bases and V by 4 bases; bases with no gene match: 3. The CDR3 sequence is CASSLQGSTEAFF. Written as DNA, the CDR3 is TGTGCCAGCAGTTTACAGGGGTCCACTGAAGCTTTCTTT.

The CDR3 sequence: CASSVTGGRANEKLFF. The CDR3 DNA reads as TGTGCCAGCAGCGTGACAGGGGGAAGGGCTAATGAAAAACTGTTTTTT. This chain links TRBV7-9 with TRBJ1-4; 9 bases are a match to TRBD1. The CDR3 runs to 16 residues. With 5 bases clipped from V and 3 bases from J, the junction kept 7 bases outside the gene matches. Germline V gene sequence: CDR1 SEHNR, CDR2 FQNEAQ (reference sequence).

CDR3 amino acids: CSASRSGGYEQYF. The CDR3 coding sequence is TGCAGTGCTAGTAGGTCAGGGGGGTACGAGCAGTACTTC. The V call is TRBV20-1, the J call TRBJ2-7; D is possibly TRBD1 (7 bases). Trimming shortened V by 3 bases and J by 4 bases, and 13 bases separated the two germline ends. This CDR3 contains 13 residues. Germline V gives CDR1 DFQATT, CDR2 SNEGSKA (reference sequence).

The chain links TRBV24-1 to TRBJ2-5; D possibly corresponds to TRBD1 (6 bases). Deletions cut 4 bases from V and 2 bases from J, with 10 bases between. Germline V gene lookup returns CDR1 KGHDR and CDR2 SFDVKD. CDR3 length: 14 residues. In nucleotides, the CDR3 is TGTGCCACCAGTGACAGGGGTTATCAAGAGACCCAGTACTTC. Translated, it gives CATSDRGYQETQYF.

The chain joins TRBV4-2 to TRBJ1-5; 7 bases are shared with TRBD1. V was pared by 4 bases and J by 5 bases, with 14 bases of the junction left unmatched. The CDR3 is 17 amino acids. From germline, CDR1 is LGHNA and CDR2 YNFKEQ. DNA for the CDR3: TGTGCCAGCAGCCGCCCCACTCCTGACAGGGAGGATCAGCCCCAGCATTTT. Residues: CASSRPTPDREDQPQHF.

As to this clone: A read error may account for a junction end that differs from germline. The chain links TRBV24-1 to TRBJ1-5, with D possibly TRBD1 on 6 matching bases. This CDR3 contains 12 residues. The germline gives CDR1 KGHDR, CDR2 SFDVKD. CDR3 in amino acids: CPIRDTNQPQHF. CDR3 DNA: TGCCCGATCCGGGACACAAATCAGCCCCAGCATTTT.

In this sample, this clone turned up a few times. This chain uses TRBV10-1 with TRBJ2-7; the D gene is possibly TRBD1 (6 bases). The ends were cut back, 0 bases at V and 1 base at J, with 13 bases in the middle. The CDR3 spans 16 residues. Germline assignment: CDR1 WNHNN and CDR2 SYGVQD (reference sequence). The CDR3 coding sequence is TGCGCCAGCAGTGAGTCGAGGCAGGGGTCGTCCTACGAGCAGTACTTC. Its translation is CASSESRQGSSYEQYF.

V is TRBV2 and J is TRBJ2-2; TRBD2 is a possible D gene (5 bases). The CDR3 runs to 14 residues. Germline V gene lookup returns CDR1 SNHLY and CDR2 FYNNEI. Trimming left V 5 bases short and J 1 base short, with 8 bases between. The CDR3 here is CASSTAGNTGELFF. The CDR3 DNA reads as TGTGCCAGCAGTACCGCGGGGAACACCGGGGAGCTGTTTTTT.

This chain joins TRBV15 and TRBJ2-7; 8 bases align to TRBD1. The CDR3 runs to 14 residues. V lost 0 bases, J lost 4 bases, and 2 bases stayed unmatched. Germline V lookup: CDR1 LNHNV, CDR2 YYDKDF (reference sequence). CDR3 protein: CATSRDRGRYEQYF. The CDR3, as DNA: TGTGCCACCAGCAGAGACAGGGGGCGGTACGAGCAGTACTTC.

The genes are TRBV5-1 and TRBJ1-2, with TRBD1 matching 10 bases. Germline lookup yields CDR1 SGHRS and CDR2 YFSETQ. The CDR3 sequence is 14 residues long. Germline trimming cut 4 bases from V and 4 bases from J; bases unmatched to any gene: 4. The CDR3, as DNA: TGCGCCAGCAGCGAGACAGGGGGCGGCTATGGCTACACCTTC. Its protein product is CASSETGGGYGYTF.

The J gene is TRBJ1-5, the V gene TRBV9; D may be TRBD1 (5 bases). V was cut by 2 bases and J by 9 bases, with 12 bases left in between. Germline V gene sequence: CDR1 SGDLS, CDR2 YYNGEE. The CDR3 runs 13 residues. CDR3 DNA: TGTGCCAGCAGCGTGGACACGATTGGGCCCCAGCATTTT. It is translated as CASSVDTIGPQHF.

In this sample, this clone turned up once. This chain connects TRBV12-3 or TRBV12-4 to TRBJ2-7; tentatively, D is TRBD2 (6 bases). This CDR3 region has 13 residues. V lost 0 bases, J lost 6 bases, and 9 bases lay in between. The CDR3 nucleotides are TGTGCCAGCAGTTTAGCGGCCGGGGGCGAGCAGTACTTC. Protein product: CASSLAAGGEQYF.

This clone was counted a few times. The gene calls are TRBV7-9 and TRBJ1-1; D may be TRBD1 (5 bases). The germline V gene encodes CDR1 SEHNR and CDR2 FQNEAQ (reference sequence). Trimming removed 6 bases from V and 4 bases from J, with 12 bases in between. The CDR3 is made up of 13 amino acids. This chain's CDR3 is CASSLGGSTEAFF. Here the CDR3 DNA reads TGTGCCAGCAGTCTTGGGGGGAGCACTGAAGCTTTCTTT. Complete variable domain (other parts from reference TRBV7-9 and TRBJ1-1): DTGVSQNPRHKITKRGQNVTFRCDPISEHNRLYWYRQTLGQGPEFLTYFQNEAQLEKSRLLSDRFSAERPKGSFSTLEIQRTEQGDSAMYLCASSLGGSTEAFFGQGTRLTVV.

The V gene is TRBV5-1, the J gene TRBJ2-3; TRBD2 matches 9 bases. V lost 2 bases and J lost 4; bases outside the gene matches: 8. Germline assignment: CDR1 SGHRS and CDR2 YFSETQ. The CDR3 covers 16 residues. CDR3 sequence reads: CASSLWTSDRADTQYF. The CDR3 DNA follows: TGCGCCAGCAGCTTATGGACTAGCGACCGTGCAGATACGCAGTATTTT.

This chain links TRBV9 with TRBJ2-1, with D perhaps matching TRBD1 (5 bases). Trimming shortened V by 0 bases and J by 7 bases, and 20 bases separated the two germline ends. The CDR3 runs to 17 residues. From germline, CDR1 is SGDLS and CDR2 YYNGEE. The CDR3 is CASSVVQGVLPPNEQFF. The CDR3 bases are TGTGCCAGCAGCGTAGTACAAGGGGTGTTACCTCCAAATGAGCAGTTCTTC.

This sequence joins TRBV19 and TRBJ2-5, with D possibly TRBD2 on 5 matching bases. This CDR3 spans 12 amino acids. Germline V gene sequence: CDR1 LNHDA, CDR2 SQIVND (reference sequence). Deletions cut 10 bases from V and 4 bases from J, with 13 bases between. The CDR3 here is CATSLEGETQYF. The CDR3 region has the DNA TGTGCCACCTCCCTAGAGGGAGAGACCCAGTACTTC. Full variable domain (missing parts from reference TRBV19 and TRBJ2-5): DGGITQSPKYLFRKEGQNVTLSCEQNLNHDAMYWYRQDPGQGLRLIYYSQIVNDFQKGDIAEGYSVSREKKESFPLTVTSAQKNPTAFYLCATSLEGETQYFGPGTRLLVL.

The rearrangement uses TRBV7-2 and TRBJ2-1; 10 bases map to TRBD2. This CDR3 is built from 14 residues. Germline trimming cut 4 bases from V and 4 bases from J; bases unmatched to any gene: 1. The germline CDR1 and CDR2 sequences are SGHTA and FQGNSA. CDR3 loop: CASSSLAGYNEQFF. CDR3 coding DNA: TGTGCCAGCAGCTCACTAGCGGGGTACAATGAGCAGTTCTTC. Filled out from reference TRBV7-2 and TRBJ2-1, the complete variable domain reads GAGVSQSPSNKVTEKGKDVELRCDPISGHTALYWYRQSLGQGLEFLIYFQGNSAPDKSGLPSDRFSAERTGGSVSTLTIQRTQQEDSAVYLCASSSLAGYNEQFFGPGTRLTVL.